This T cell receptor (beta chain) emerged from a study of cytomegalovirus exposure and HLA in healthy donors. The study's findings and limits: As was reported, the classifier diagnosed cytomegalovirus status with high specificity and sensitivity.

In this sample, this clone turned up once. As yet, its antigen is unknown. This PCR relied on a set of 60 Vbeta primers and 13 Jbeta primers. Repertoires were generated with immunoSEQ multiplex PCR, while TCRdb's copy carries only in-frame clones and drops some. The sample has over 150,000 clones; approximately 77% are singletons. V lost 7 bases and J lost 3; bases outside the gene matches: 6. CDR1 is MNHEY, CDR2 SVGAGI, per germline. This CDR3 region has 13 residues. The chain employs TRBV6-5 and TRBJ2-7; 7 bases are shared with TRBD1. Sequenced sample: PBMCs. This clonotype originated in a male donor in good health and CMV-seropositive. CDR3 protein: CASTRGQDYEQYF. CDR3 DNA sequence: TGTGCCAGCACCCGTGGACAGGACTACGAGCAGTACTTC.